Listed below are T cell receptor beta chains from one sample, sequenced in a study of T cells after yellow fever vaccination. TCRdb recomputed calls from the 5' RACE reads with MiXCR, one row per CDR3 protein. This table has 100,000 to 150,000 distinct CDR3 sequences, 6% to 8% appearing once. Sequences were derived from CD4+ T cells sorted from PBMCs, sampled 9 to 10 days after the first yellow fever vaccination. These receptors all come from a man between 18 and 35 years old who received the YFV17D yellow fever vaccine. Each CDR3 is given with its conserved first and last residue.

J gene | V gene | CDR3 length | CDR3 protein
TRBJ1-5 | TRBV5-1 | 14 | CASSLGTGLGPQHF
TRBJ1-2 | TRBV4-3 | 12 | CASSQVTGGYTF
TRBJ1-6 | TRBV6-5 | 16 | CASSYTRTGTGSPLHF
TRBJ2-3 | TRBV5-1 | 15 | CASSWNPSPTDTQYF
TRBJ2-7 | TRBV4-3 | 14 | CASSQDRVLGEQYF
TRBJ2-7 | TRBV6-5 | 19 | CASSYPRVDQAGGLYEQYF
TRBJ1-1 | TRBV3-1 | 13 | CASSQLQETEAFF
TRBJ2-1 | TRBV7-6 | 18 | CASSTPGRLFSSYNEQFF
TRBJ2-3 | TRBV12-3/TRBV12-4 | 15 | CASILGTPLRGTQYF
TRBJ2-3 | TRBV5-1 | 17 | CASSLRRGALETDTQYF
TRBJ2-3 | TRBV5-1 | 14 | CASSLVTGTDTQYF
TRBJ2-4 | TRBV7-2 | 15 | CASTLRWARSNIQYF
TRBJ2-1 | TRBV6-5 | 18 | CASSYSTPGSYLGNEQFF
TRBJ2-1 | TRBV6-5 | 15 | CASSQSGGSYNEQFF
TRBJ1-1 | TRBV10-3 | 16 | CAISERGGRVRTEAFF
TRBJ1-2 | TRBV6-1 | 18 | CASRRGFRPSALNYGYTF
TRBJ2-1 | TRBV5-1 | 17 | CASSPTPLAGGSGEQFF
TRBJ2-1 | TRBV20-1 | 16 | CSAGGEGGASYNEQFF
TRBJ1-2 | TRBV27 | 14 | CASSLLGGPYGYTF
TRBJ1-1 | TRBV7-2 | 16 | CASSPPGPRRVTEAFF
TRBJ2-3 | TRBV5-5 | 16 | CASSSRTGTSTDTQYF
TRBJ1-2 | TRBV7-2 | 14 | CASSLSRTYPGYTF
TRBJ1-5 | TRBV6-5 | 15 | CASSYSRQSNQPQHF
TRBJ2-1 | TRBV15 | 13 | CATSTSGQDEQFF
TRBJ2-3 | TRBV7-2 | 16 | CASSSGQGAQTDTQYF
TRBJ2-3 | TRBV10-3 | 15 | CAISEGLAGFYTQYF
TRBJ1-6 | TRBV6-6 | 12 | CASGQDSSPLHF
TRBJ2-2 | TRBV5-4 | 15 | CASSLTGTNTGELFF
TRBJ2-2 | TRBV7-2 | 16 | CASSTRAGANTGELFF
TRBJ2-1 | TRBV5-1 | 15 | CASTSSSGGFNEQFF
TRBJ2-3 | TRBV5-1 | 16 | CASSSGGDRATDTQYF
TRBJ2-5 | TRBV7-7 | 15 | CASRKSGTGKETQYF
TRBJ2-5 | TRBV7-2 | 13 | CASRTGTRATQYF
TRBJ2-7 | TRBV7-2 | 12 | CASSPLWAEQYF
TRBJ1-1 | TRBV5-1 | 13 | CASSFETGLEAFF
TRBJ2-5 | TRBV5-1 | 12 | CASSKDLETQYF
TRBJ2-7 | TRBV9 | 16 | CASSVSTSGSSYEQYF
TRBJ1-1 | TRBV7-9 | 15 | CASPTWGQGYTEAFF
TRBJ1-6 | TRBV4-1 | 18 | CASSRTIINRGRNSPLHF
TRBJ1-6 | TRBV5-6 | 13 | CAMGPGGNSPLHF
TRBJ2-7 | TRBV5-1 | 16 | CASSLVVGPIIYEQYF
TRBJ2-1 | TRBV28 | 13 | CASHQGQANEQFF